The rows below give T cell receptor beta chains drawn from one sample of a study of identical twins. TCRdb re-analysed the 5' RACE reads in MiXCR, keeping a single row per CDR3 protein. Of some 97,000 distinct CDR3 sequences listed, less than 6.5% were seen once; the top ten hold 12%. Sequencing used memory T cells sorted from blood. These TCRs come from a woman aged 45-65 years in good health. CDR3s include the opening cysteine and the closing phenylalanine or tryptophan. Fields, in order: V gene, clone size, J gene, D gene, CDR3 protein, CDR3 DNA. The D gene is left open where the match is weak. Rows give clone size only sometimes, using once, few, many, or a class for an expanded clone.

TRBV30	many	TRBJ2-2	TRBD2	CAWSVGPTSGRAGTGELFF	TGTGCCTGGAGTGTAGGCCCGACTAGCGGGAGGGCCGGGACCGGGGAGCTGTTTTTT
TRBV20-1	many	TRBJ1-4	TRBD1	CSARARTGSDEKLFF	TGCAGTGCTAGAGCTAGGACAGGGTCGGATGAAAAACTGTTTTTT
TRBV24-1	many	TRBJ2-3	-	CATSKTNTQYF	TGTGCCACCAGTAAAACAAATACGCAGTATTTT
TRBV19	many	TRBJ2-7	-	CASSISGFYEQYF	TGTGCCAGTAGTATCTCAGGGTTCTACGAGCAGTACTTC
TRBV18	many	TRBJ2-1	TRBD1	CASSPMTGVGYNEQFF	TGTGCCAGCTCACCAATGACAGGGGTGGGCTACAATGAGCAGTTCTTC
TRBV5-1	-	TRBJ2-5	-	CASSQGGGDQETQYF	TGCGCCAGCAGCCAAGGGGGCGGGGACCAAGAGACCCAGTACTTC
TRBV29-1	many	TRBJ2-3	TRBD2	CSGQTSGRGDTQYF	TGCAGCGGACAGACTAGCGGGAGAGGAGATACGCAGTATTTT
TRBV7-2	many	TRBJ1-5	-	CASSLNEGQPQHF	TGTGCCAGCAGCTTAAATGAGGGACAGCCCCAGCATTTT
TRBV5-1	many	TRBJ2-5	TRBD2	CASMRTSGMETQYF	TGCGCCAGCATGCGGACTAGCGGGATGGAGACCCAGTACTTC
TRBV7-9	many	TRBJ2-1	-	CASSLTKKDNEQFF	TGTGCCAGCAGCTTAACCAAGAAGGACAATGAGCAGTTCTTC
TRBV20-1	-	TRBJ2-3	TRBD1	CSASKGQGNRDTQYF	TGCAGTGCTAGTAAGGGACAGGGGAATCGAGATACGCAGTATTTT
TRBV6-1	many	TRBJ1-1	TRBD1	CASSAGTGGMTEAFF	TGTGCCAGCAGTGCGGGGACAGGGGGCATGACTGAAGCTTTCTTT
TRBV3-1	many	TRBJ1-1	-	CAVQQGAGTEAFF	TGTGCCGTCCAACAGGGTGCGGGGACTGAAGCTTTCTTT
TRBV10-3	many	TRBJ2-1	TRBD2	CAISEPLAGGAGGEQFF	TGTGCCATCAGTGAACCTCTAGCGGGAGGGGCCGGGGGGGAGCAGTTCTTC
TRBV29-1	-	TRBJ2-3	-	CSLGGGTDTQYF	TGCAGCCTAGGGGGGGGTACAGATACGCAGTATTTT
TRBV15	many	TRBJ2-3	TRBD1	CATSRWRTGTSTDTQYF	TGTGCCACCAGCAGATGGAGGACAGGGACTAGCACAGATACGCAGTATTTT
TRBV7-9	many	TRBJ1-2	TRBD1	CASSSAGGGYTF	TGTGCCAGCAGCTCGGCAGGGGGTGGCTACACCTTC
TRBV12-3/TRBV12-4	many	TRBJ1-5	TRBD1	CASTDRGGNQPQHF	TGTGCCAGCACCGACAGGGGTGGCAATCAGCCCCAGCATTTT
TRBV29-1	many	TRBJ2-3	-	CSVGGGRKDTQYF	TGCAGCGTTGGGGGCGGCAGGAAGGATACGCAGTATTTT
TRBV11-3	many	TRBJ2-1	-	CASSDFGGKNEQFF	TGTGCCAGCAGCGACTTTGGGGGTAAGAATGAGCAGTTCTTC
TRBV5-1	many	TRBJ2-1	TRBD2	CASSATSGRFNEQFF	TGCGCCAGCAGCGCAACTAGCGGGAGATTCAATGAGCAGTTCTTC
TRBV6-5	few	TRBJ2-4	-	CASSPEGWNRNIQYF	TGTGCCAGCAGCCCAGAGGGCTGGAATAGAAACATTCAGTACTTC
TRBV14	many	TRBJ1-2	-	CASGEIGGYGYTF	TGTGCCAGCGGGGAAATTGGTGGCTATGGCTACACCTTC
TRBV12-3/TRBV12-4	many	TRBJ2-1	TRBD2	CASSFGGRPINEQFF	TGTGCCAGCAGTTTTGGCGGGAGGCCGATCAATGAGCAGTTCTTC
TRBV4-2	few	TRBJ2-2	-	CASSPQGGISTGELFF	TGTGCCAGCAGCCCGCAGGGGGGGATTAGCACCGGGGAGCTGTTTTTT
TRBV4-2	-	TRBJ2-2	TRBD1	CASIRGDRGHSSDTGELFF	TGTGCCAGCATCAGAGGGGACAGGGGGCACTCTTCGGACACCGGGGAGCTGTTTTTT
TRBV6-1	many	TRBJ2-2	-	CASSEAPGVATGELFF	TGTGCCAGCAGTGAAGCGCCGGGCGTAGCAACCGGGGAGCTGTTTTTT
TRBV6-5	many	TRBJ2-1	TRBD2	CAIGGNYNEQFF	TGTGCCATCGGGGGGAATTACAATGAGCAGTTCTTC
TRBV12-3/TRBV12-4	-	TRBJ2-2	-	CASSTPSGLNTGELFF	TGTGCCAGCAGCACACCGAGCGGATTGAACACCGGGGAGCTGTTTTTT
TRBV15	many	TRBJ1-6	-	CATSKYSDNSPLHF	TGTGCCACCAGTAAATACAGCGATAATTCACCCCTCCACTTT
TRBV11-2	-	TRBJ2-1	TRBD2	CASSFSGTSGIAFF	TGTGCCAGCAGCTTTTCCGGGACTAGCGGGATCGCGTTCTTC
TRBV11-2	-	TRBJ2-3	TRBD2	CASSSTTSAFLTDTQYF	TGTGCCAGCAGCTCGACGACTAGCGCCTTCCTCACAGATACGCAGTATTTT
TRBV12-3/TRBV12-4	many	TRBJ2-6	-	CASGHAGLASGGANVLTF	TGTGCCAGCGGGCATGCGGGGCTTGCCTCCGGAGGGGCCAACGTCCTGACTTTC
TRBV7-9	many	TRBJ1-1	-	CASSLFDTEAFF	TGTGCCAGCAGCTTATTCGACACTGAAGCTTTCTTT
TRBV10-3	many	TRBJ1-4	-	CATGTEGNEKLFF	TGTGCCACCGGGACGGAGGGGAATGAAAAACTGTTTTTT
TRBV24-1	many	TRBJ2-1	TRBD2	CATSDPGTTTYNEQFF	TGTGCCACCAGTGATCCCGGGACTACTACCTACAATGAGCAGTTCTTC
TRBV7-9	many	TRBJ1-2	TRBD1	CASSPDRGPDGYTF	TGTGCCAGCAGCCCAGACAGGGGGCCGGATGGCTACACCTTC
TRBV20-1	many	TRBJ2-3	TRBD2	CSAGLAGLTDTQYF	TGCAGTGCTGGACTAGCGGGGCTCACAGATACGCAGTATTTT
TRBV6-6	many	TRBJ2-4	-	CASSLGVAKNIQYF	TGTGCCAGCAGTCTAGGGGTTGCCAAAAACATTCAGTACTTC
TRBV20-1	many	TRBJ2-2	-	CSARRGTGELFF	TGCAGTGCTAGAAGAGGAACCGGGGAGCTGTTTTTT
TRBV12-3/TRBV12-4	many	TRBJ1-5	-	CASSFGASNQPQHF	TGTGCCAGCAGTTTTGGGGCTAGCAATCAGCCCCAGCATTTT
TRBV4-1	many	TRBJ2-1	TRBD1	CASSPAGQGGYEQFF	TGCGCCAGCAGCCCAGCGGGACAGGGGGGATATGAGCAGTTCTTC
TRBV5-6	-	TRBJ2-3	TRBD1	CASSPAGTGGRDTQYF	TGTGCCAGCAGCCCGGCCGGGACAGGCGGAAGAGATACGCAGTATTTT
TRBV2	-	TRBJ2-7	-	CASGRGRYPYEQYF	TGTGCCAGCGGCCGGGGGCGGTATCCCTACGAGCAGTACTTC